This entry lists 8 T cell receptor beta chains sequenced from one sample in a study of blood T cell repertoires in COVID-19. The repertoire was sequenced with immunoSEQ multiplex PCR; TCRdb's copy has only in-frame clones and lacks some. Of 140,000 or so clones listed, approximately 88% were seen once; the top ten hold 1.5% to 2%. Sequenced sample: peripheral blood. These receptors were collected from a woman aged 50 to 60 with acute or convalescent COVID-19.

This chain connects TRBV9 to TRBJ1-4, with 9 nucleotides matching TRBD1. The ends lost 4 bases at V and 3 bases at J; junction bases unmatched: 7. This CDR3 comprises 16 residues. CDR1 is SGDLS and CDR2 is YYNGEE in the germline V gene. For the CDR3, the DNA is TGTGCCAGCAGCACCTATGACAGGGGGGCTAATGAAAAACTGTTTTTT. The encoded protein is CASSTYDRGANEKLFF.

V is TRBV16 and J is TRBJ1-5, with 7 bases fitting TRBD1. V gave up 9 bases and J gave up 4 bases; unmatched junction bases: 6. CDR3 length: 13 amino acids. Germline assignment: CDR1 KGHSY and CDR2 FQNENV. The CDR3 region is CASVGQVNQPQHF. DNA for the CDR3: TGTGCCAGTGTAGGACAGGTAAATCAGCCCCAGCATTTT.

This clone came up once. This chain links TRBV18 with TRBJ2-1; D gene uncertain. Per the germline V gene, CDR1 is KGHSH and CDR2 is LQKENI. The V and J ends lost 3 bases and 4 bases respectively, with 16 bases between them. There are 16 residues in the CDR3. CDR3 nucleotide sequence: TGTGCCAGCTCACCCCCTTCGAGCGATCTTTACAATGAGCAGTTCTTC. Translating gives CASSPPSSDLYNEQFF.

The V gene is TRBV30, the J gene TRBJ2-7, with D hard to call. V lost 4 bases and J 1 base, leaving 11 bases between the germline ends. The CDR3 covers 13 residues. The germline V gene encodes CDR1 GTSNPN and CDR2 SVGIG (reference sequence). The CDR3, as DNA: TGTGCCTGGAACAGACAATTGTCCTACGAGCAGTACTTC. It translates to CAWNRQLSYEQYF.

The V gene is TRBV5-4, the J gene TRBJ2-6; D remains unclear. This CDR3 is 18 amino acids long. Germline V gene data show CDR1 as SGHNT and CDR2 as YYREEE (reference sequence). Trimming stripped 1 base from V and 1 base from J, with 15 bases between. CDR3 coding DNA: TGTGCCAGCAGCTTGTTCATACAGACCATATCTGGGGCCAACGTCCTGACTTTC. This encodes CASSLFIQTISGANVLTF.

The rearrangement links TRBV2 to TRBJ1-4, with D perhaps TRBD1 (6 bases). Germline lookup yields CDR1 SNHLY and CDR2 FYNNEI. The CDR3 extends over 15 amino acids. With 6 bases removed from V and 4 bases from J, the gap between germline ends came to 15 bases. CDR3 residues: CASSRTGLDNEKLFF. The CDR3 DNA is TGTGCCAGCAGCCGAACAGGGTTGGATAATGAAAAACTGTTTTTT.

The chain recombines TRBV9 with TRBJ1-6; D ambiguous. V was pared by 2 bases and J by 7 bases, with 4 bases between. CDR1 and CDR2 (germline): SGDLS, YYNGEE. CDR3 size: 12 residues. In DNA, the CDR3 is TGTGCCAGCAGCGTGAGGAATTCACCCCTCCACTTT. The encoded protein is CASSVRNSPLHF.

This chain joins TRBV6-6 and TRBJ2-3; 9 nucleotides line up with TRBD1. The junction had 12 bases not matched to a gene; V was cut back by 5 bases and J by 3 bases. This CDR3 has 17 residues. The germline V gene encodes CDR1 MNHNY and CDR2 SVGAGI (reference sequence). CDR3 coding DNA: TGTGCCAGCAGTCGATCATTCGGGACAGGGCCGACAGATACGCAGTATTTT. It translates to CASSRSFGTGPTDTQYF.